The 19 T cell receptor beta chains presented below share a single source sample, sequenced in a study of blood T cells in healthy people across ages. Through a sample-barcoded 5' primer and a J-beta primer mix, a second PCR was run for 7 to 11 cycles. TCRdb re-called the 5' RACE reads with MiXCR, one entry per CDR3 protein. The table has about 1.7 million distinct CDR3 sequences, 28% seen once. Sequencing was done on a sample of blood. These receptors were collected from a woman between 25 and 40 years old in good health.

The rearrangement uses TRBV2 and TRBJ2-7; 15 bases align to TRBD2. The DNA matches TRBJ2-5 better at its end, which makes the J call doubtful. The germline V gene has CDR1 SNHLY and CDR2 FYNNEI. CDR3 length: 15 residues. Written as DNA, the CDR3 is TGTGCCAGCAGTGGGACTAGCGGGAGGGTAGAGACCCAGTACTTC. This gives the protein CASSGTSGRVETQYF.

The genes are TRBV5-7 and TRBJ2-7; D not certain. TRBV5-7 is classed as an ORF, of uncertain function. The V end was cut by 3 bases, the J end by 3 bases, with 13 bases between. CDR3 length: 14 amino acids. The CDR3 coding sequence is TGTGCCAGCAGCTCGGTGGCCCTGGACTACGAGCAGTACTTC. It is translated as CASSSVALDYEQYF.

Many counts were recorded for this clonotype. The CDR3 loop reads CASSANPQAGEQYF. Here the CDR3 DNA reads TGTGCCAGCAGCGCCAACCCGCAGGCGGGGGAGCAGTACTTC. The rearrangement joins TRBV9 to TRBJ2-7, with D possibly matching TRBD2 (6 bases). The CDR3 is made up of 14 amino acids. Germline CDR1 and CDR2: SGDLS and YYNGEE. V lost 3 bases and J 7 bases, leaving 17 bases between the germline ends.

Only a few counts were recorded for this clonotype. The chain recombines TRBV12-3 or TRBV12-4 with TRBJ1-1; 7 bases line up with TRBD1. V shed 3 bases and J 3 bases; nucleotides not matched to a gene: 13. The CDR3 is made up of 17 amino acids. CDR3 sequence reads: CASSFTPQGVLHTEAFF. DNA of the CDR3: TGTGCCAGCAGTTTTACTCCCCAGGGGGTCCTCCACACTGAAGCTTTCTTT.

The V gene is TRBV20-1, the J gene TRBJ2-5; 7 bases map to TRBD2. Germline V gene sequence: CDR1 DFQATT, CDR2 SNEGSKA (reference sequence). The CDR3 runs to 14 residues. V shed 2 bases, J shed 6 bases, and the junction held 9 bases outside the gene matches. CDR3 sequence: CSARISTGGKTQYF. The CDR3 DNA sequence: TGCAGTGCTAGAATATCGACGGGGGGAAAGACCCAGTACTTC.

This clonotype showed up just a few times. J is TRBJ1-6 and V is TRBV6-5, with D uncertain. Germline values: CDR1 MNHEY, CDR2 SVGAGI. V lost 7 bases and J 10 bases, leaving 14 bases between the germline ends. The CDR3 contains 13 residues. The chain's CDR3 is CASTIDGGSPLHF. The CDR3 DNA reads as TGTGCCAGCACCATTGACGGAGGATCACCCCTCCACTTT.

This clonotype occurred many times. The V call is TRBV10-3, the J call TRBJ2-3, with D unclear. The CDR3 is 14 amino acids. Germline lookup yields CDR1 ENHRY and CDR2 SYGVKD. Trimming left V 4 bases short and J 3 bases short, with 11 bases between. DNA of the CDR3: TGTGCCATCAGTGGGCTGGTGTCGACAGATACGCAGTATTTT. As protein: CAISGLVSTDTQYF.

This clonotype was seen more than once but under ten times. CDR3 loop: CASSLRTAFYGYTF. DNA for the CDR3: TGTGCCAGCAGCTTGAGGACAGCGTTCTATGGCTACACCTTC. The chain joins TRBV7-2 to TRBJ1-2, with D perhaps TRBD1 (6 bases). The germline gives CDR1 SGHTA, CDR2 FQGNSA. The CDR3 sequence is 14 residues long. Trimming removed 3 bases from V and 4 bases from J, with 12 bases in between.

V is TRBV5-1 and J is TRBJ2-2; TRBD2 aligns across 11 bases. There are 18 residues in the CDR3. V was pared by 1 base and J by 0 bases, with 5 bases of the junction left unmatched. Germline loops: CDR1 SGHRS, CDR2 YFSETQ. CDR3 sequence reads: CASSLFPSGGSNTGELFF. CDR3 bases: TGCGCCAGCAGCTTGTTTCCTAGCGGGGGGTCGAACACCGGGGAGCTGTTTTTT.

The chain carries TRBV28 and TRBJ2-5; 10 bases align to TRBD1. The length of the CDR3 is 17 residues. The V gene end was trimmed by 7 bases and the J gene end by 0 bases; junction bases not matched to a gene: 11. The germline CDR1 and CDR2 sequences are MDHEN and SYDVKM. The CDR3 sequence: CASTFPRDRGHQETQYF. CDR3 DNA sequence: TGTGCCAGCACCTTTCCCCGGGACAGGGGCCACCAAGAGACCCAGTACTTC.

This clonotype showed up just a few times. The chain recombines TRBV7-9 with TRBJ2-2, with 9 bases lining up with TRBD1. Trimming cost V 1 base and J 0 bases; bases outside gene matches: 3. The germline gives CDR1 SEHNR, CDR2 FQNEAQ (reference sequence). CDR3 size: 17 residues. The CDR3: CASSLDRDRANTGELFF. The CDR3 nucleotides read TGTGCCAGCAGCTTAGACCGGGACAGGGCGAACACCGGGGAGCTGTTTTTT.

There are a few counts of this clonotype. The chain couples TRBV7-2 to TRBJ2-7, with TRBD2 as a possible D gene (5 bases). Germline V gene data show CDR1 as SGHTA and CDR2 as FQGNSA. The V gene lost 5 bases and the J gene lost 4 bases, with 27 bases spanning the gap. The CDR3 has 18 amino acids. The CDR3 nucleotides read TGTGCCAGCAGCCCCCCGAGGGCGCGAAGTGTTTCTCGGTACGAGCAGTACTTC. This sequence encodes CASSPPRARSVSRYEQYF.

The sample holds many counts of this clonotype. The chain links TRBV10-3 to TRBJ2-1; 7 nucleotides agree with TRBD2. V shed 6 bases, J shed 0 bases, and the junction held 11 bases outside the gene matches. There are 17 residues in the CDR3. Germline V CDR1 and CDR2: ENHRY, SYGVKD. The CDR3 spells CAISFASSGLSYNEQFF. CDR3 DNA sequence: TGTGCCATCAGCTTCGCTTCTAGCGGTCTCTCCTACAATGAGCAGTTCTTC.

The table lists this clonotype with a few counts. The chain combines TRBV5-5 with TRBJ1-2; D unresolved. The CDR3 is 13 amino acids. Germline V gene lookup returns CDR1 SGHKS and CDR2 YYEKEE (reference sequence). V was pared by 1 base and J by 12 bases, with 16 bases between. CDR3 nucleotides: TGTGCCAGCAGCTTGACTCCAGACGGACGGCACACCTTC. Its translation is CASSLTPDGRHTF.

This clonotype was observed at least ten times. The rearrangement links TRBV5-1 to TRBJ2-5; the match to TRBD2 covers 12 bases. Germline V lookup: CDR1 SGHRS, CDR2 YFSETQ. There are 17 residues in the CDR3. V lost 0 bases and J lost 2; bases outside the gene matches: 5. This CDR3 is CASSLAVLAGGQETQYF. DNA of the CDR3: TGCGCCAGCAGCTTGGCCGTTCTAGCGGGAGGGCAAGAGACCCAGTACTTC.

The chain has TRBV20-1 and TRBJ1-1, with 9 positions matching TRBD1. Germline V gives CDR1 DFQATT, CDR2 SNEGSKA (reference sequence). V lost 3 bases to trimming and J lost 4 bases; unmatched junction nucleotides: 6. This CDR3 spans 14 amino acids. CDR3 DNA: TGCAGTGCTAGTCGGGACAGGGCCCCCACTGAAGCTTTCTTT. Amino acids: CSASRDRAPTEAFF.

The rearrangement uses TRBV12-3 or TRBV12-4 and TRBJ1-3; 8 nucleotides line up with TRBD1. The CDR3 spans 19 residues. Losses at the gene ends were 10 bases for V and 2 bases for J; bases not matched to a gene: 22. The CDR3 here is CANLRSTRQGLFAGNTIYF. CDR3 nucleotide sequence: TGTGCCAACCTAAGAAGTACGAGACAGGGGTTATTCGCTGGAAACACCATATATTTT.

At least ten counts were recorded for this clonotype. The J gene is TRBJ2-5, the V gene TRBV29-1, with 7 bases that match TRBD1. V lost 8 bases and J lost 1; bases outside the gene matches: 4. The CDR3 length is 12 residues. Germline CDR1 SQVTM, CDR2 ANQGSEA. The CDR3 region is CSLTGAQETQYF. The CDR3 bases are TGCAGCCTAACAGGGGCCCAAGAGACCCAGTACTTC.

This rearrangement joins TRBV12-3 or TRBV12-4 to TRBJ1-5; D uncertain. The V end lost 6 bases, the J end lost 2 bases, and 14 bases lay between the germline ends. This CDR3 contains 15 residues. CDR3 region: CASRGQTTGNQPQHF. In nucleotides, the CDR3 is TGTGCCAGCAGGGGCCAGACTACCGGCAATCAGCCCCAGCATTTT.